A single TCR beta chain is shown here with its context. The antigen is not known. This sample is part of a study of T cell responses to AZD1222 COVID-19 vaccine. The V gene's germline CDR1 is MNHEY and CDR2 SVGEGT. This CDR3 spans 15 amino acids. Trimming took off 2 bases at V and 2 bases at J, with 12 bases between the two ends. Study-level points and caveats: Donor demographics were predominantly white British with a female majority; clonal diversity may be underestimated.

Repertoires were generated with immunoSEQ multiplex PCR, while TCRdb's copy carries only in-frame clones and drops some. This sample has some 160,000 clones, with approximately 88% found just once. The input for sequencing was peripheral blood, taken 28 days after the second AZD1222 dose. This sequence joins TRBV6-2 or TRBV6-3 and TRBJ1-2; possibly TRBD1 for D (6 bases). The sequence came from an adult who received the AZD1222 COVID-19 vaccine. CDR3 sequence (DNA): TGTGCCAGCAGTTACCGGCGGGGGGCGAACTATGGCTACACCTTC. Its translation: CASSYRRGANYGYTF.